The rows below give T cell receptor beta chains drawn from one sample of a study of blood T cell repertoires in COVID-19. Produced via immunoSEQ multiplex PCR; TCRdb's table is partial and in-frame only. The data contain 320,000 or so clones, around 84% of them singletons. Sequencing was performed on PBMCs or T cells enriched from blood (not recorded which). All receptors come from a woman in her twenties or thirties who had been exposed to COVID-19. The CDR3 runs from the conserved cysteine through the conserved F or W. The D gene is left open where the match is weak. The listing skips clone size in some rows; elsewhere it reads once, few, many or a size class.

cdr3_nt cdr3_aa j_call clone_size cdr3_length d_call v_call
TGTGCCAGCAGCGACAGAATACCAATCAATCAGCCCCAGCATTTT CASSDRIPINQPQHF TRBJ1-5 - 15 - TRBV27
TGCGCCAGCAGCCAAGACAACGGGGGGATTAGGGAAAAACTGTTTTTT CASSQDNGGIREKLFF TRBJ1-4 once 16 - TRBV4-1
TGTGCCAGCAGTGAACCTGGGGGCCGCTACGAGCAGTACTTC CASSEPGGRYEQYF TRBJ2-7 - 14 - TRBV6-1
TGTGCCAGCAGGGCTCTAGCGGGAGCTGATGAGACCCAGTACTTC CASRALAGADETQYF TRBJ2-5 - 15 TRBD2 TRBV7-8
TGTGCCAGCAGCTCGACAGGCTACGAGCAGTACTTC CASSSTGYEQYF TRBJ2-7 - 12 - TRBV11-1
TGTGCCACCAGCGCAGACAGGCTGAGCTCCTATAATTCACCCCTCCACTTT CATSADRLSSYNSPLHF TRBJ1-6 - 17 - TRBV15
TGTGCCAGCAGCCAGAGCGGGAGTACGATGAATACGCAGTATTTT CASSQSGSTMNTQYF TRBJ2-3 - 15 TRBD2 TRBV7-3
TGTGCCAGCACCGAACCCAGGGGGCCCGCTAACTATGGCTACACCTTC CASTEPRGPANYGYTF TRBJ1-2 - 16 TRBD1 TRBV28
TGTGCCAGCAGTGGCCGAAGCTTGACAGGGCAGAACACCGGGGAGCTGTTTTTT CASSGRSLTGQNTGELFF TRBJ2-2 - 18 TRBD1 TRBV25-1
TGTGCCAGCAGCTTAGAAGGCAGGGGCGCCAATAATTCACCCCTCCACTTT CASSLEGRGANNSPLHF TRBJ1-6 few 17 - TRBV11-2
TGTGCTAGTGCTCCCTCGGTCCAAAACATTCAGTACTTC CASAPSVQNIQYF TRBJ2-4 - 13 - TRBV12-5
TGTGCCACCAGTGGGCAGGGATACGAGCAGTACTTC CATSGQGYEQYF TRBJ2-7 - 12 - TRBV24-1
TGTGCCAGCAAGGCCGGGACAGCTAACACTGAAGCTTTCTTT CASKAGTANTEAFF TRBJ1-1 - 14 TRBD1 TRBV6-4
TGTGCCACCAGTCCCGGACTAGCGGGGGATACGCAGTATTTT CATSPGLAGDTQYF TRBJ2-3 - 14 TRBD2 TRBV24-1
TGTGCCAGCACCTTATCGGGACTAGCGGTAAATGAGCAGTTCTTC CASTLSGLAVNEQFF TRBJ2-1 - 15 TRBD2 TRBV25-1
TGTGCCAGCAGCTTGGACGGGATTAACTATGGCTACACCTTC CASSLDGINYGYTF TRBJ1-2 once 14 - TRBV5-5
TGTGCCAGCAGCTCACAGGGACTAGCGCATAACAATGAGCAGTTCTTC CASSSQGLAHNNEQFF TRBJ2-1 once 16 TRBD2 TRBV5-6
TGTGCCAGCAGCTTAGGGGTCGGAGGGTTGGAGACCCAGTACTTC CASSLGVGGLETQYF TRBJ2-5 once 15 - TRBV7-9
TGTGCCAGCAGCTTTGGCGGGGGACTAGCGGGGAACCTCTACGAGCAGTACTTC CASSFGGGLAGNLYEQYF TRBJ2-7 - 18 TRBD2 TRBV13
TGCGCCAGCAGCTTGGGGGACAGCGGGGAGCTGTTTTTT CASSLGDSGELFF TRBJ2-2 - 13 TRBD1 TRBV5-1
TGTGCCGCAGGGAGCCGGGAGGATACGCAGTATTTT CAAGSREDTQYF TRBJ2-3 once 12 - TRBV10-3
TGTGCCAGCTCCGGGACAGGGTCGGAAAAACTGTTTTTT CASSGTGSEKLFF TRBJ1-4 - 13 TRBD1 TRBV9
TGTGCCAGCAGTTCGGGACAGGGGGCGGGCGGGGAGCTGTTTTTT CASSSGQGAGGELFF TRBJ2-2 few 15 TRBD1 TRBV28
TGTGCCAGCAGCAAAAGGGAGTATCAGCCCCAGCATTTT CASSKREYQPQHF TRBJ1-5 - 13 - TRBV28
TGTGCCGCACAGGGGGCTAACTATGGCTACACCTTC CAAQGANYGYTF TRBJ1-2 few 12 TRBD1 TRBV6-6
TGTGCCAGCATTCCCCCGGGGTCGTCCACTGAAGCTTTCTTT CASIPPGSSTEAFF TRBJ1-1 - 14 - TRBV28
TGTGCCATCTCCAAAACAGGGAGCACTGAAGCTTTCTTT CAISKTGSTEAFF TRBJ1-1 - 13 - TRBV10-3
TGTGCCAGCTCCTTTCAGGGCAGGGTCCCTGGAAACACCATATATTTT CASSFQGRVPGNTIYF TRBJ1-3 - 16 - TRBV18
TGTGCCATCAGGATACGGGACTTTGGGGATTCACCCCTCCACTTT CAIRIRDFGDSPLHF TRBJ1-6 - 15 - TRBV10-3
TGTGCCAGCAGCGGACAGGGTTACGAGCAGTACTTC CASSGQGYEQYF TRBJ2-7 - 12 TRBD1 TRBV6-5
TGTGCCAGCAGGGGACTAGCGGGAGAAGAGACCCAGTACTTC CASRGLAGEETQYF TRBJ2-5 - 14 TRBD2 TRBV7-9
TGTGCCAGCAGCCCGACAGGGTGGCAGCCCCAGCATTTT CASSPTGWQPQHF TRBJ1-5 - 13 TRBD1 TRBV2
TGTGCCAGCAGCTTGGGGTCGCCGGGGAGCGGCGAGACCCAGTACTTC CASSLGSPGSGETQYF TRBJ2-5 - 16 - TRBV11-2
TGTGCCAGCAGTACGGGTCGGGACTACGAGCAGTACTTC CASSTGRDYEQYF TRBJ2-7 - 13 - TRBV28
TGCGCCAGCAGCCCGGGACAGGTGAATCAGCCCCAGCATTTT CASSPGQVNQPQHF TRBJ1-5 - 14 TRBD1 TRBV4-1
TGTGCCAGCAGCTCACCACCGGGACTAGCGGGAGACAATGAGCAGTTCTTC CASSSPPGLAGDNEQFF TRBJ2-1 - 17 TRBD2 TRBV11-2
TGTGCCAGCAGTTTTCACTCGGGACAGGGGGCACCCCTCCACTTT CASSFHSGQGAPLHF TRBJ1-6 - 15 TRBD1 TRBV28
TGCGCCAGCAGCCAAGATCGGGCGGGGGGGCCTGCAGATACGCAGTATTTT CASSQDRAGGPADTQYF TRBJ2-3 - 17 TRBD2 TRBV4-3
TGTGCCATCAGTTCGACAGGAGGTAATTCACCCCTCCACTTT CAISSTGGNSPLHF TRBJ1-6 - 14 - TRBV10-3
TGTGCCAGCAGCTGGGACTCGGCGAAAAACATTCAGTACTTC CASSWDSAKNIQYF TRBJ2-4 - 14 - TRBV28
TGTGCCAGTAGTATAGGTCTAAGCGGGCAGGGCTACGGGAGGTCAAACATTCAGTACTTC CASSIGLSGQGYGRSNIQYF TRBJ2-4 - 20 TRBD2 TRBV19
TGTGCCAGCAGCTTTTCCGGGACAGTGAACACTGAAGCTTTCTTT CASSFSGTVNTEAFF TRBJ1-1 - 15 TRBD1 TRBV5-4
TGTGCCAGCAGCCCAAGCAAGGGGGCGATCAATGAGCAGTTCTTC CASSPSKGAINEQFF TRBJ2-1 many 15 TRBD1 TRBV7-2
TGTGCCAGCTCACCCGACCCTCGACAGGTTGAGTATTTT CASSPDPRQVEYF TRBJ1-5 - 13 - TRBV18
TGCGCCAGCAGCTTCGGCGGAGATACGCAGTATTTT CASSFGGDTQYF TRBJ2-3 once 12 - TRBV5-1
TGTGCCAGCAGCCAAGTCGGTCTTCAGGGGAACCATGAGCAGTTCTTC CASSQVGLQGNHEQFF TRBJ2-1 - 16 - TRBV4-2
TGTGCCAGCTCACCAGATGACAGGGCCATCTCCTACGAGCAGTACTTC CASSPDDRAISYEQYF TRBJ2-7 - 16 TRBD1 TRBV18
TGTGCCAGCAGCTCGGACAGGGGCCTCCATCATAATTCACCCCTCCACTTT CASSSDRGLHHNSPLHF TRBJ1-6 - 17 TRBD1 TRBV5-6
TGTGCCAGCAGGGTCGGCGGACAAACACAATGGGAGCAGTTCTTC CASRVGGQTQWEQFF TRBJ2-1 - 15 - TRBV28
TGCGCCAGCAGCCGAGGGGACAGGGGCGGGCAGCCCCAGCATTTT CASSRGDRGGQPQHF TRBJ1-5 - 15 TRBD1 TRBV4-1
TGTGCCAGCAGTGAAATGACCGCCAGCGTTTTCTCCTACGAGCAGTACTTC CASSEMTASVFSYEQYF TRBJ2-7 few 17 - TRBV2
TGCGCCAGCAGCTTGAAAGAGGGATTGTCGGGAGATACGCAGTATTTT CASSLKEGLSGDTQYF TRBJ2-3 - 16 - TRBV5-1
TGTGCCAGCAAGTTGGGGGGTGGCTACACCTTC CASKLGGGYTF TRBJ1-2 - 11 - TRBV25-1
TGTGCCAGCAGCGAGGAGCCCACTGGAAACACCATATATTTT CASSEEPTGNTIYF TRBJ1-3 - 14 - TRBV9
TGTGCCAGCAGTTTAGGGCAGGTACCCTACGAGCAGTACTTC CASSLGQVPYEQYF TRBJ2-7 - 14 - TRBV28
TGTGCCAGCAGCTTGGGTTCGACAGGGGGCGAAGCTAACTATGGCTACACCTTC CASSLGSTGGEANYGYTF TRBJ1-2 - 18 TRBD1 TRBV5-4
TGTGCCAGCAGTGAAGGGAGCTCCTATAATTCACCCCTCCACTTT CASSEGSSYNSPLHF TRBJ1-6 - 15 - TRBV6-4
TGTGCCAGCAGCTTGGCCAGGGCAGATACGCAGTATTTT CASSLARADTQYF TRBJ2-3 - 13 - TRBV5-6
TGTGCTAGTGGTCCGTCAGGGGTTGTGCGTTTTGGCTACACCTTC CASGPSGVVRFGYTF TRBJ1-2 - 15 - TRBV12-5